This is a list of T cell receptor beta chains from one sample in a study of blood T cell repertoires in COVID-19. TCRdb's table, derived via immunoSEQ multiplex PCR, lists solely in-frame clones and lacks some. The sample has 150,000 or so clones, roughly 91% seen once. The sample consisted of peripheral blood. The receptors were gathered from a man in his 60s with active or convalescent COVID-19. Each CDR3 is given with its conserved first and last residue. The D gene is left open where the match is weak. Expanded clones are given a class, and other clones once, few, many or no size at all.

J: TRBJ2-1
V: TRBV9
size: -
D: TRBD1
DNA: TGTGCCAGCAGAGAAACCGGGACAGATGAGCAGTTCTTC
CDR3: CASRETGTDEQFF

J: TRBJ2-7
V: TRBV4-2
size: -
D: -
DNA: TGTGCCAGCAGCCTACTGGGGGAGGATCCCTACGAGCAGTACTTC
CDR3: CASSLLGEDPYEQYF

J: TRBJ1-4
V: TRBV6-5
size: -
D: -
DNA: TGTGCCAGCAGTTACACGAGACAGGCAACTAATGAAAAACTGTTTTTT
CDR3: CASSYTRQATNEKLFF

J: TRBJ2-7
V: TRBV27
size: -
D: TRBD2
DNA: TGTGCCACCATGGGACTAGTCAGCTACGAGCAGTACTTC
CDR3: CATMGLVSYEQYF

J: TRBJ2-3
V: TRBV7-3
size: -
D: -
DNA: TGTGCCAGCAGCTTATATCGCCAGAGCACAGATACGCAGTATTTT
CDR3: CASSLYRQSTDTQYF

J: TRBJ2-7
V: TRBV28
size: few
D: TRBD1
DNA: TGTGCCAGCATCCGGACAGGGGCCGACTACGAGCAGTACTTC
CDR3: CASIRTGADYEQYF

J: TRBJ1-1
V: TRBV6-5
size: -
D: -
DNA: TGTGCCAGCAGACAAGGAGTTTTGAACACTGAAGCTTTCTTT
CDR3: CASRQGVLNTEAFF

J: TRBJ1-5
V: TRBV19
size: -
D: -
DNA: TGTGCCAGTAGTATACGAGAACGGCCCCAGCATTTT
CDR3: CASSIRERPQHF

J: TRBJ2-6
V: TRBV21-1
size: -
D: -
DNA: TGTGCCAGCAGGTTGACAGAGCTCCACGTCCTGACTTTC
CDR3: CASRLTELHVLTF

J: TRBJ1-3
V: TRBV9
size: few
D: -
DNA: TGTGCCAGCAGCCCTCCGGGGGGAAACACCATATATTTT
CDR3: CASSPPGGNTIYF

J: TRBJ2-3
V: TRBV5-6
size: -
D: TRBD2
DNA: TGTGCCAGCAGCATCCCAGCGGGGGGTTCCACAGATACGCAGTATTTT
CDR3: CASSIPAGGSTDTQYF

J: TRBJ1-4
V: TRBV6-5
size: -
D: TRBD1
DNA: TGTGCCAGCAGCATCCGGGACAGGGGTGAAAAACTGTTTTTT
CDR3: CASSIRDRGEKLFF

J: TRBJ1-2
V: TRBV19
size: -
D: -
DNA: TGTGCCACCAACAGGGTCGACTATGGCTACACCTTC
CDR3: CATNRVDYGYTF

J: TRBJ1-2
V: TRBV6-5
size: -
D: -
DNA: TGTGCCAGCAGAGCTGAGGTGTTTAACTATGGCTACACCTTC
CDR3: CASRAEVFNYGYTF

J: TRBJ2-1
V: TRBV20-1
size: -
D: -
DNA: TGCAGTGCTAGTCTCCCCCCGGGACTTAGAAATGAGCAGTTCTTC
CDR3: CSASLPPGLRNEQFF

J: TRBJ2-7
V: TRBV2
size: -
D: -
DNA: TGTGCCAGCAGCTATGACAAGAGCTCCTACGAGCAGTACTTC
CDR3: CASSYDKSSYEQYF

J: TRBJ1-5
V: TRBV28
size: -
D: -
DNA: TGTGCCAGCAGTTCTCTCGCGGGGGGCAATCAGCCCCAGCATTTT
CDR3: CASSSLAGGNQPQHF

J: TRBJ2-2
V: TRBV7-2
size: -
D: TRBD2
DNA: TGTGCCAGCAGCTACCCCGGGACTAGCGGGAGTGGGGAGCTGTTTTTT
CDR3: CASSYPGTSGSGELFF

J: TRBJ2-3
V: TRBV24-1
size: -
D: -
DNA: TGTGCCACCAAGAGGAGGGGGCGACCAGATACGCAGTATTTT
CDR3: CATKRRGRPDTQYF

J: TRBJ2-2
V: TRBV3-1/TRBV3-2
size: -
D: TRBD2
DNA: TGTGCCAGCAGCCGCGGACTAGCGGGAGGACCGAACACCGGGGAGCTGTTTTTT
CDR3: CASSRGLAGGPNTGELFF

J: TRBJ2-5
V: TRBV10-3
size: -
D: -
DNA: TGTGCCATCAGGATGGGACTGGACCAAGAGACCCAGTACTTC
CDR3: CAIRMGLDQETQYF

J: TRBJ2-1
V: TRBV9
size: once
D: TRBD2
DNA: TGTGCCAGCAGCGGAGGGCCGGGGGGGTACAATGAGCAGTTCTTC
CDR3: CASSGGPGGYNEQFF

J: TRBJ1-2
V: TRBV12-3/TRBV12-4
size: -
D: -
DNA: TGTGCCAGCGGTCAGGACTATGGCTACACCTTC
CDR3: CASGQDYGYTF

J: TRBJ1-2
V: TRBV24-1
size: -
D: -
DNA: TGTGCCACCAGTGATCTCCTCAGGTCTGAGGGCTACACCTTC
CDR3: CATSDLLRSEGYTF

J: TRBJ2-2
V: TRBV30
size: -
D: -
DNA: TGTGCCTGGCCCCGGACAGAAACGACCACCGGGGAGCTGTTTTTT
CDR3: CAWPRTETTTGELFF

J: TRBJ2-7
V: TRBV2
size: -
D: TRBD1
DNA: TGTGCCAGCAGTGATCAAGGGGGCGACGAGCAGTACTTC
CDR3: CASSDQGGDEQYF

J: TRBJ2-5
V: TRBV5-4
size: -
D: TRBD2
DNA: TGTGCCAGCAGCCTACTAGCGGGGGGGTTCCAAGAGACCCAGTACTTC
CDR3: CASSLLAGGFQETQYF

J: TRBJ2-5
V: TRBV5-4
size: once
D: -
DNA: TGTGCCAGCAGCGCCCAGGTTGGCCGGCAAGAGACCCAGTACTTC
CDR3: CASSAQVGRQETQYF

J: TRBJ2-3
V: TRBV2
size: -
D: -
DNA: TGTGCCAGCAGTGGGTCCGGGGGTACGGATACGCAGTATTTT
CDR3: CASSGSGGTDTQYF

J: TRBJ1-1
V: TRBV5-6
size: -
D: -
DNA: TGTGCCAGCAGTCGGTACAGGGAAATTTACACTGAAGCTTTCTTT
CDR3: CASSRYREIYTEAFF

J: TRBJ1-5
V: TRBV7-6
size: -
D: -
DNA: TGTGCCAGCAGCCTGGGAGAAGATCAGCCCCAGCATTTT
CDR3: CASSLGEDQPQHF

J: TRBJ1-6
V: TRBV5-1
size: -
D: -
DNA: TGCGCCAGCAGCGTTACCCCGGTCGGTAATTCACCCCTCCACTTT
CDR3: CASSVTPVGNSPLHF

J: TRBJ2-7
V: TRBV6-9
size: -
D: TRBD1
DNA: TGTGCCAGCAGTCCCTCACGGGACAGGGAGTACGAGCAGTACTTC
CDR3: CASSPSRDREYEQYF

J: TRBJ1-5
V: TRBV19
size: -
D: TRBD1
DNA: TGTGCCAGTAGTATTCAGACAGGGATGGGTCAGCCCCAGCATTTT
CDR3: CASSIQTGMGQPQHF

J: TRBJ1-2
V: TRBV3-1/TRBV3-2
size: -
D: -
DNA: TGTGCCAGCAGCCAAGGGGGGGAGGGCTACACCTTC
CDR3: CASSQGGEGYTF

J: TRBJ1-5
V: TRBV30
size: -
D: -
DNA: TGTGCCTGGAGTGTAGGGGGTACAAGCAATCAGCCCCAGCATTTT
CDR3: CAWSVGGTSNQPQHF

J: TRBJ1-1
V: TRBV19
size: -
D: TRBD1
DNA: TGTGCCAGTAGGGTAACAGGGGGCCACACTGAAGCTTTCTTT
CDR3: CASRVTGGHTEAFF